These 15 T cell receptor beta chains were sequenced from one sample in a study of hypomethylating agent response in myelodysplastic syndrome. TCRdb's table, derived via immunoSEQ multiplex PCR, lists solely in-frame clones and lacks some. Here the sample spans roughly 9,800 clones, 83% being singletons. The material was bone marrow, obtained before or after starting hypomethylating agent treatment for myelodysplastic syndrome (not recorded which). These TCRs come from a human donor with myelodysplastic syndrome.

This chain connects TRBV7-8 to TRBJ2-7, with D unresolved. The CDR3 runs to 12 residues. Germline-derived CDR1 and CDR2 are SGHVS and FQNEAQ. Trimming removed 6 bases at V and 2 bases at J, with 8 bases between. The CDR3 is CASSSTPYEQYF. CDR3 DNA sequence: TGTGCCAGCAGTTCCACCCCCTACGAGCAGTACTTC.

The chain joins TRBV18 to TRBJ2-6, with D tentatively TRBD2 (5 bases). Per germline, CDR1 KGHSH and CDR2 LQKENI. This CDR3 is built from 16 residues. Trimming cost V 2 bases and J 8 bases, with 16 bases left between them. The CDR3, as DNA: TGTGCCAGCTCACCAGATGAGGGTCTTTCGTCCAACGTCCTGACTTTC. Amino acids: CASSPDEGLSSNVLTF. The whole variable domain, filled in from reference TRBV18 and TRBJ2-6, reads NAGVMQNPRHLVRRRGQEARLRCSPMKGHSHVYWYRQLPEEGLKFMVYLQKENIIDESGMPKERFSAEFPKEGPSILRIQQVVRGDSAAYFCASSPDEGLSSNVLTFGAGSRLTVL.

The chain employs TRBV5-4 and TRBJ2-5; D is unresolved. The length of the CDR3 is 13 residues. Germline V gives CDR1 SGHNT, CDR2 YYREEE (reference sequence). V lost 1 base to trimming and J lost 5 bases, with 9 bases between them. The CDR3 DNA sequence: TGTGCCAGCAGCTTGTATGGGATGGAGACCCAGTACTTC. Its translation is CASSLYGMETQYF.

The V call is TRBV4-1, the J call TRBJ2-3; 12 bases align to TRBD2. CDR1 and CDR2 (germline): MGHRA, YSYEKL. After removal of 7 bases from V and 3 bases from J, the junction contained 20 bases not matched to a gene. There are 20 residues in the CDR3. The CDR3 sequence: CASMPTELTSGGSRTDTQYF. The CDR3 DNA reads as TGCGCCAGCATGCCGACGGAGTTGACTAGCGGGGGCTCGAGAACAGATACGCAGTATTTT.

This chain links TRBV30 with TRBJ1-1; no definite D call. In germline, CDR1 is GTSNPN, CDR2 SVGIG (reference sequence). The V end was cut by 3 bases, the J end by 2 bases, with 7 bases between. The CDR3 has 12 residues. In DNA form, the CDR3 reads TGTGCCTGGAGATGGACTAACACTGAAGCTTTCTTT. This gives the protein CAWRWTNTEAFF.

This chain connects TRBV5-1 to TRBJ1-1, with D tentatively TRBD1 (5 bases). The CDR3 runs to 14 residues. The V end was cut by 3 bases, the J end by 0 bases, with 9 bases between. Germline V lookup: CDR1 SGHRS, CDR2 YFSETQ. The CDR3 region is CASSSTAVNTEAFF. DNA of the CDR3: TGCGCCAGCAGCTCGACAGCGGTGAACACTGAAGCTTTCTTT. Full variable domain (rest looked up from reference TRBV5-1 and TRBJ1-1): KAGVTQTPRYLIKTRGQQVTLSCSPISGHRSVSWYQQTPGQGLQFLFEYFSETQRNKGNFPGRFSGRQFSNSRSEMNVSTLELGDSALYLCASSSTAVNTEAFFGQGTRLTVV.

This clone was observed a handful of times. The chain's CDR3 is CASSEALRGSRTEAFF. DNA of the CDR3: TGTGCCAGCAGTGAAGCGCTTCGGGGTAGTCGGACTGAAGCTTTCTTT. The gene calls are TRBV6-1 and TRBJ1-1; D gene uncertain. This CDR3 region has 16 residues. CDR1 is MNHNS and CDR2 is SASEGT in the germline V gene. The V end lost 0 bases, the J end lost 5 bases, and 16 bases lay between the germline ends.

This clone occurred a few times. The CDR3 region is CASSSTGRSSYEQYF. The CDR3 nucleotides are TGTGCCAGCAGTTCCACGGGACGGAGCTCCTACGAGCAGTACTTC. This chain links TRBV2 with TRBJ2-7; the D gene could be TRBD1 or TRBD2 (5 bases each). V lost 5 bases to trimming and J lost 0 bases, with 14 bases between them. Germline V gives CDR1 SNHLY, CDR2 FYNNEI. This CDR3 comprises 15 residues.

J is TRBJ2-2 and V is TRBV6-1; a possible D gene is TRBD2 (7 bases). Trimming removed 0 bases at V and 3 bases at J, with 14 bases between. Germline loops: CDR1 MNHNS, CDR2 SASEGT. The CDR3 loop spans 17 amino acids. For the CDR3, the DNA is TGTGCCAGCAGTGAAGCCGGGGCGGGGGCCTACACCGGGGAGCTGTTTTTT. Translating gives CASSEAGAGAYTGELFF.

This sequence joins TRBV5-1 and TRBJ1-1; 8 nucleotides match TRBD1. The CDR3 is 14 residues long. The trim removed 3 bases at V and 0 bases at J, leaving 1 base unmatched. The V gene's germline CDR1 is SGHRS and CDR2 YFSETQ. The CDR3 spells CASSSDRVNTEAFF. CDR3 in DNA: TGCGCCAGCAGCTCGGACAGGGTGAACACTGAAGCTTTCTTT. Full variable domain (remainder filled in from reference TRBV5-1 and TRBJ1-1): KAGVTQTPRYLIKTRGQQVTLSCSPISGHRSVSWYQQTPGQGLQFLFEYFSETQRNKGNFPGRFSGRQFSNSRSEMNVSTLELGDSALYLCASSSDRVNTEAFFGQGTRLTVV.

The CDR3 is CASSADRGDQPQHF. CDR3 bases: TGTGCCAGCAGTGCGGACAGGGGAGATCAGCCCCAGCATTTT. The V gene is TRBV2, the J gene TRBJ1-5; 9 bases match TRBD1. V trimming: 4 bases; J trimming: 5 bases; junction bases outside the gene matches: 3. Germline V gene data show CDR1 as SNHLY and CDR2 as FYNNEI. The CDR3 runs to 14 residues.

This sequence joins TRBV11-2 and TRBJ2-1, with TRBD2 matching over 10 bases. The CDR3 totals 16 residues. Germline values: CDR1 SGHAT, CDR2 FQNNGV. V was pared by 5 bases and J by 6 bases, with 10 bases of the junction left unmatched. CDR3 in DNA: TGTGCCAGCAGCCCTAGACTACTAGCGGGAAGCAATGAGCAGTTCTTC. The encoded protein is CASSPRLLAGSNEQFF.

The chain employs TRBV30 and TRBJ2-5; TRBD1 agrees at 9 bases. With 5 bases clipped from V and 3 bases from J, the junction kept 1 base outside the gene matches. CDR1 and CDR2 from the germline V gene are GTSNPN and SVGIG (reference sequence). This CDR3 spans 12 amino acids. The CDR3 DNA is TGTGCCTGGGACAGGGGGGAAGAGACCCAGTACTTC. Residues: CAWDRGEETQYF.

This chain joins TRBV30 and TRBJ2-5, with TRBD2 identical over 15 bases. Germline assignment: CDR1 GTSNPN and CDR2 SVGIG (reference sequence). The junction had 11 bases not matched to a gene; V was cut back by 2 bases and J by 4 bases. The CDR3 loop spans 18 amino acids. CDR3 sequence: CAWSPGLAGGPGVETQYF. The CDR3 coding sequence is TGTGCCTGGAGTCCGGGACTAGCGGGAGGACCGGGGGTAGAGACCCAGTACTTC.

The rearrangement links TRBV10-3 to TRBJ1-2; 11 bases map to TRBD1. The length of the CDR3 is 13 residues. V lost 5 bases, J lost 8 bases, and 4 bases stayed unmatched. Germline V gene sequence: CDR1 ENHRY, CDR2 SYGVKD. This chain's CDR3 is CAISWTGGKGYTF. The CDR3, as DNA: TGTGCCATCAGTTGGACAGGGGGCAAAGGCTACACCTTC.